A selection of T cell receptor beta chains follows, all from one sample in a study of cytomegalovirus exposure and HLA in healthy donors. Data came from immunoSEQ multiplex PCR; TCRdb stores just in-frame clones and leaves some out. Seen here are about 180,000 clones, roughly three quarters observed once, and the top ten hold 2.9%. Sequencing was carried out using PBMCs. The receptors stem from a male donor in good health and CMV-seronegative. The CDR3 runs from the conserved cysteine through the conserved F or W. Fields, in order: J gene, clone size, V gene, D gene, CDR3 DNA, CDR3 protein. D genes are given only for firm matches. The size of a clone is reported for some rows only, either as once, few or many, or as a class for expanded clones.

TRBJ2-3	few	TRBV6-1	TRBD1	TGTGCCAGCAGTGAACGGACAGGGGGCGCCGATACGCAGTATTTT	CASSERTGGADTQYF
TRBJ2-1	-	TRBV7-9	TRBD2	TGTGCCAGCAGCTTGGGACTAGAAAATGAGCAGTTCTTC	CASSLGLENEQFF
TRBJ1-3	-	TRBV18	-	TGTGCCAGCTCTTCCGTTACCTGGGCCTCTGGAAACACCATATATTTT	CASSSVTWASGNTIYF
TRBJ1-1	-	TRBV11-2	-	TGTGCCAGCAGCTTAGTGTCAGGGGTAGGAACTGAAGCTTTCTTT	CASSLVSGVGTEAFF
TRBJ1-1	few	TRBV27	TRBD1	TGTGCCAGCAGTTCAACCCTTTTGAAGGGGGCAGAAGCTTTCTTT	CASSSTLLKGAEAFF
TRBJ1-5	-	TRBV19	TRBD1	TGTGCCAGTAGTCGCCGGGACAGTGATCAGCCCCAGCATTTT	CASSRRDSDQPQHF
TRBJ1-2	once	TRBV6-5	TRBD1	TGTGCCAGCAGGTTAAGGACAGGGGGAGATGGCTACACCTTC	CASRLRTGGDGYTF
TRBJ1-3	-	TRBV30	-	TGTGCCTGGTCCGACCCGGGTAATAGAGGAAACACCATATATTTT	CAWSDPGNRGNTIYF
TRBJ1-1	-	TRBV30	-	TGTGCCTGGAGACGGTTTGCCCTTGAAGCTTTCTTT	CAWRRFALEAFF
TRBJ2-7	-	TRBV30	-	TGTGCCTGGAGTGTGGCAGGGAACGAGCAGTACTTC	CAWSVAGNEQYF
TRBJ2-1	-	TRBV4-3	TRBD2	TGCGCCAGCAGCTTTAGCGGGAGCTACAATGAGCAGTTCTTC	CASSFSGSYNEQFF
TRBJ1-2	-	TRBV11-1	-	TGTGCCAGCAGCTTCTCACAGGGAGGGGGCTATGGCTACACCTTC	CASSFSQGGGYGYTF
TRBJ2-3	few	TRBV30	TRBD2	TGTGCCTGGAGTAAGCGGGGCACGACAGATACGCAGTATTTT	CAWSKRGTTDTQYF
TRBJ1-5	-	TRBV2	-	TGTGCCAGCAGTGGGGACACGATTAGCAATCAGCCCCAGCATTTT	CASSGDTISNQPQHF
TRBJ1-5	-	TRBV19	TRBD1	TGTGCCAGTAGCGTGGGTTGGGACAGGGGAAATCAGCCCCAGCATTTT	CASSVGWDRGNQPQHF
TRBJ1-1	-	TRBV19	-	TGTGCCAGTAGTGGGACTTTCGACACTGAAGCTTTCTTT	CASSGTFDTEAFF
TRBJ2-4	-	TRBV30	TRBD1	TGTGCCTGTTCCCACAGGGGGAGAAAAAACATTCAGTACTTC	CACSHRGRKNIQYF
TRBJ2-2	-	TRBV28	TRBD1	TGTGCCAGCAGCCTCCCCTACAGGGGTACCGGGGAGCTGTTTTTT	CASSLPYRGTGELFF
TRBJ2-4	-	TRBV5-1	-	TGCGCCAGCAGCCCCGGGCGGGGGCAAAACATTCAGTACTTC	CASSPGRGQNIQYF
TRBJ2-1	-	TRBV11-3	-	TGTGCCAGCAGCTTAGGGGGACTCTACAATGAGCAGTTCTTC	CASSLGGLYNEQFF
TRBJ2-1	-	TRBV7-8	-	TGTGCCAGCAGCTTAAAAGGGGGCTCCTACAATGAGCAGTTCTTC	CASSLKGGSYNEQFF
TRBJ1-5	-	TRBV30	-	TGTGCCTGGAGTGTACAATCCGTTTATCAGCCCCAGCATTTT	CAWSVQSVYQPQHF
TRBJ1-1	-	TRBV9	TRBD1	TGTGCCAGCAGCGCACCACTTACAGGGGACACTGAAGCTTTCTTT	CASSAPLTGDTEAFF
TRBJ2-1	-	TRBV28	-	TGTGCCAGCACCGTAGCGGACAATGAGCAGTTCTTC	CASTVADNEQFF
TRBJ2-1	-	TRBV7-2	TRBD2	TGTGCCAGCAGCTTGGGACTAGCGGAAACCTCTGAGCAGTTCTTC	CASSLGLAETSEQFF
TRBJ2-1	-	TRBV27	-	TGTGCCAGCAGTTTGACCCCGCAGGGCAATGAGCAGTTCTTC	CASSLTPQGNEQFF
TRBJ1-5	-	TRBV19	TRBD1	TGTGCCAGTAGTAGGGACAGCGATCAGCCCCAGCATTTT	CASSRDSDQPQHF
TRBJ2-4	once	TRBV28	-	TGTGCCAGCAGTTCCCCAGTAGCGGCTATGGGCAAAAACATTCAGTACTTC	CASSSPVAAMGKNIQYF
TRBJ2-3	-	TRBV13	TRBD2	TGTGCCAGCAGTGGCTCCGGGACTACTAGCACAGATACGCAGTATTTT	CASSGSGTTSTDTQYF
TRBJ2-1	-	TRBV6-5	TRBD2	TGTGCCAGCAGTCGACTAGCGGTCAGCTACAATGAGCAGTTCTTC	CASSRLAVSYNEQFF
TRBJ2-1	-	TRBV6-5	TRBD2	TGTGCCAGCAGTTACGAGACTAGCGGGAGGAGGGAGCAGTTCTTC	CASSYETSGRREQFF
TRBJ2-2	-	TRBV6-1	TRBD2	TGTGCCAGCAGTGTCAGACTAGCGGGAAACACCGGGGAGCTGTTTTTT	CASSVRLAGNTGELFF
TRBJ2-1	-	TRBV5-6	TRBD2	TGTGCCAGCAGCCTCGGACTAGCCGCCACCCTCAAGTTCTTC	CASSLGLAATLKFF
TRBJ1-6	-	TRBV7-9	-	TGTGCCAGCAGCTACAGTCTTAATTCACCCCTCCACTTT	CASSYSLNSPLHF
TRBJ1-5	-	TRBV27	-	TGTGCCAGCAGTTTATGGGAGGGCAATCAGCCCCAGCATTTT	CASSLWEGNQPQHF
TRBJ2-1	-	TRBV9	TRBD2	TGTGCCAGCAGCAGACCTAGGGGGACTAGCGGCGACAATGAGCAGTTCTTC	CASSRPRGTSGDNEQFF
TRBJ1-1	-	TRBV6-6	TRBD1	TGTGCCAGCAGTTACGGACAGGTTGAAGCTTTCTTT	CASSYGQVEAFF
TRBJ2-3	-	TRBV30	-	TGTGCCTGGAGCCTGACTCGCCTCACAGATACGCAGTATTTT	CAWSLTRLTDTQYF
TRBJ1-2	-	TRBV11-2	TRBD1	TGTGCCAGCAGCCCCCAGGGGGCTGGCTATGGCTACACCTTC	CASSPQGAGYGYTF
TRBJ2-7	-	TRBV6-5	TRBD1	TGTGCCAGCCGTCCCGGCCGGGACAGCTTCTACGAGCAGTACTTC	CASRPGRDSFYEQYF
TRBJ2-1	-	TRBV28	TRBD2	TGTGCCAGCAGTTTTCCCTACATAGGGACTAGCGGGAGTGTAGGTGAGCAGTTCTTC	CASSFPYIGTSGSVGEQFF
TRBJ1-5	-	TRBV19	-	-	CASRRGSRGRPSIF
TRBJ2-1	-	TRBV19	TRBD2	TGTGCCAGTAGTCCCTGGACTAGTCATGAGCAGTTCTTC	CASSPWTSHEQFF
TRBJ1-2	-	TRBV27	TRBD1	TGTGCCAGTCAAGAGACAGGGGGCTATGGCTACACCTTC	CASQETGGYGYTF